A selection of T cell receptor beta chains follows, all from one sample in a study of blood T cell repertoires in COVID-19. TCRdb's copy holds only in-frame clones and misses some; the assay was immunoSEQ multiplex PCR. Here the sample spans 250,000 to 350,000 clones, roughly 90% being singletons. The sample comprised peripheral blood. These receptors were collected from a woman aged 25 to 39 with COVID-19, enrolled during active disease. Both conserved end residues are part of each CDR3. Each record gives: CDR3 DNA, CDR3 protein, clone size, V gene, D gene, J gene. A D gene is named only where the DNA matches it firmly. Some rows have no size entry. The others give once, few or many, or a class for an expanded clone.

cdr3_nt: TGTGCCAGCTCACCACCGGGCAGCCTCTCCTACGAGCAGTACTTC; cdr3_aa: CASSPPGSLSYEQYF; clone_size: .; v_call: TRBV18; d_call: .; j_call: TRBJ2-7
cdr3_nt: TGTGCCAGCAGCCCACGACAGAATCAGCCCCAGCATTTT; cdr3_aa: CASSPRQNQPQHF; clone_size: .; v_call: TRBV6-5; d_call: .; j_call: TRBJ1-5
cdr3_nt: TGTGCCAGCGAGGGAAATTCACCCCTCCACTTT; cdr3_aa: CASEGNSPLHF; clone_size: .; v_call: TRBV2; d_call: .; j_call: TRBJ1-6
cdr3_nt: TGTGCCAGTCTTGACAGGCCCCAAACCTACGAGCAGTACTTC; cdr3_aa: CASLDRPQTYEQYF; clone_size: .; v_call: TRBV19; d_call: .; j_call: TRBJ2-7
cdr3_nt: TGTGCCAGCAGTTACTCGAGTCCGAGACTAGCCAATGAGCAGTTCTTC; cdr3_aa: CASSYSSPRLANEQFF; clone_size: .; v_call: TRBV6-2/TRBV6-3; d_call: TRBD2; j_call: TRBJ2-1
cdr3_nt: TGTGCCAGCAGTTTATTAGGGGTCAACTATGGCTACACCTTC; cdr3_aa: CASSLLGVNYGYTF; clone_size: once; v_call: TRBV28; d_call: .; j_call: TRBJ1-2
cdr3_nt: TGTGCCACCAGTGACCAAGCTTTACCGACTAGCGGGGATGCGAACACCGGGGAGCTGTTTTTT; cdr3_aa: CATSDQALPTSGDANTGELFF; clone_size: .; v_call: TRBV24-1; d_call: TRBD2; j_call: TRBJ2-2
cdr3_nt: TGTGCCAGCAGCACCGGGGGACTAGCGGGAGCAGTTGAAAACAATGAGCAGTTCTTC; cdr3_aa: CASSTGGLAGAVENNEQFF; clone_size: .; v_call: TRBV21-1; d_call: .; j_call: TRBJ2-1
cdr3_nt: TGTGCCAGCAGCCGACCACAGGGGTCGGTTCAGCCCCAGCATTTT; cdr3_aa: CASSRPQGSVQPQHF; clone_size: .; v_call: TRBV28; d_call: TRBD1; j_call: TRBJ1-5
cdr3_nt: TGTGCCTCACAGGCCCTACTAGCGGGAGGGAGAAATGAGCAGTTCTTC; cdr3_aa: CASQALLAGGRNEQFF; clone_size: once; v_call: TRBV10-3; d_call: TRBD2; j_call: TRBJ2-1
cdr3_nt: TGTGCCAGTAGTATGGACAGGGGTCAAGAGACCCAGTACTTC; cdr3_aa: CASSMDRGQETQYF; clone_size: .; v_call: TRBV19; d_call: TRBD1; j_call: TRBJ2-5
cdr3_nt: TGTGCCACCAGCAGAGGTGGGATCGGGACAGGGCCTAACACTGAAGCTTTCTTT; cdr3_aa: CATSRGGIGTGPNTEAFF; clone_size: .; v_call: TRBV15; d_call: TRBD1; j_call: TRBJ1-1
cdr3_nt: TGTGCCAGCAGCCCCCGACAGGAGATGAACACTGAAGCTTTCTTT; cdr3_aa: CASSPRQEMNTEAFF; clone_size: .; v_call: TRBV3-1/TRBV3-2; d_call: .; j_call: TRBJ1-1
cdr3_nt: TGTGCCAGCAGTTTTCGCGATAATTCACCCCTCCACTTT; cdr3_aa: CASSFRDNSPLHF; clone_size: .; v_call: TRBV27; d_call: .; j_call: TRBJ1-6
cdr3_nt: TGCGCCAGCAGCTTGAATGCCGGGACGGGGGGATCCTACGAGCAGTACTTC; cdr3_aa: CASSLNAGTGGSYEQYF; clone_size: once; v_call: TRBV5-1; d_call: TRBD2; j_call: TRBJ2-7
cdr3_nt: TGTGCCAGCAGCGTAGGCGTCGCCACCGGGGAGCTGTTTTTT; cdr3_aa: CASSVGVATGELFF; clone_size: few; v_call: TRBV9; d_call: .; j_call: TRBJ2-2
cdr3_nt: TGTGCCAGCAGCTTTCTGGGAGGCACTGAAGCTTTCTTT; cdr3_aa: CASSFLGGTEAFF; clone_size: .; v_call: TRBV5-4; d_call: .; j_call: TRBJ1-1
cdr3_nt: TGTGCCAGTAGTATGGCCGTATCTAACTATGGCTACACCTTC; cdr3_aa: CASSMAVSNYGYTF; clone_size: .; v_call: TRBV19; d_call: .; j_call: TRBJ1-2
cdr3_nt: TGTGCCAGCAGTTACCGTGGGACAATCTCTGGAAACACCATATATTTT; cdr3_aa: CASSYRGTISGNTIYF; clone_size: once; v_call: TRBV6-5; d_call: .; j_call: TRBJ1-3
cdr3_nt: TGTGCCAGCAGTTCCTCTGGACTAAACGACTACGAGCAGTACTTC; cdr3_aa: CASSSSGLNDYEQYF; clone_size: once; v_call: TRBV28; d_call: .; j_call: TRBJ2-7
cdr3_nt: TGTGCCAGCGACCCGGGACACCCCTACGAGCAGTACTTC; cdr3_aa: CASDPGHPYEQYF; clone_size: .; v_call: TRBV7-9; d_call: .; j_call: TRBJ2-7
cdr3_nt: TGCGCCAGCAGCTTGGGAACCGGGACAGGGAACCCCTCCTACGAGCAGTACTTC; cdr3_aa: CASSLGTGTGNPSYEQYF; clone_size: few; v_call: TRBV5-1; d_call: TRBD1; j_call: TRBJ2-7
cdr3_nt: TGCGCCAGCAGCATGGGACTAGCGGGGGATTCCTACGAGCAGTACTTC; cdr3_aa: CASSMGLAGDSYEQYF; clone_size: once; v_call: TRBV5-1; d_call: TRBD2; j_call: TRBJ2-7
cdr3_nt: TGTGCCACCAGCATCAGAGGGGGAACTGAAGCTTTCTTT; cdr3_aa: CATSIRGGTEAFF; clone_size: .; v_call: TRBV15; d_call: .; j_call: TRBJ1-1
cdr3_nt: TGTGCCAGCAAACCCGAACTTGCTGGTGGCTACACCTTC; cdr3_aa: CASKPELAGGYTF; clone_size: .; v_call: TRBV2; d_call: .; j_call: TRBJ1-2
cdr3_nt: TGTGCCAGCAGCTTGACAGGCCCGACTAATTCACCCCTCCACTTT; cdr3_aa: CASSLTGPTNSPLHF; clone_size: .; v_call: TRBV11-2; d_call: .; j_call: TRBJ1-6
cdr3_nt: TGTGCCATCAGTGAAGGGCGGGAGGTCTACAATGAGCAGTTCTTC; cdr3_aa: CAISEGREVYNEQFF; clone_size: .; v_call: TRBV10-3; d_call: TRBD2; j_call: TRBJ2-1
cdr3_nt: TGCGCCAGCAGTCAATCGCGGAGACAGGGGCCGTTCTTC; cdr3_aa: CASSQSRRQGPFF; clone_size: .; v_call: TRBV23-1; d_call: TRBD1; j_call: TRBJ2-1
cdr3_nt: TGTGCCAGCAGCTTAGCCGTTAACAGGGCAGGGGCTAACTATGGCTACACCTTC; cdr3_aa: CASSLAVNRAGANYGYTF; clone_size: .; v_call: TRBV11-2; d_call: .; j_call: TRBJ1-2
cdr3_nt: TGTGCCAGTAATCGGGACAGGGGCTACAATGAGCAGTTCTTC; cdr3_aa: CASNRDRGYNEQFF; clone_size: .; v_call: TRBV19; d_call: TRBD1; j_call: TRBJ2-1
cdr3_nt: TGTGCCAGCAGCCAAACCCACGGGAGCTACGAGCAGTACTTC; cdr3_aa: CASSQTHGSYEQYF; clone_size: .; v_call: TRBV3-1/TRBV3-2; d_call: .; j_call: TRBJ2-7
cdr3_nt: TGTGCCAGCAGCTTGGCTGGCAATCAGCCCCAGCATTTT; cdr3_aa: CASSLAGNQPQHF; clone_size: .; v_call: TRBV5-6; d_call: .; j_call: TRBJ1-5
cdr3_nt: TGTGCCAGCAGCTTGTGGGGGAGGAAGGGGGGGGAGACCCAGTACTTC; cdr3_aa: CASSLWGRKGGETQYF; clone_size: few; v_call: TRBV5-6; d_call: .; j_call: TRBJ2-5
cdr3_nt: TGTGCCAGCAGCCCCGAAAACACAGCCTACGAGCAGTACTTC; cdr3_aa: CASSPENTAYEQYF; clone_size: .; v_call: TRBV7-2; d_call: .; j_call: TRBJ2-7